These T cell receptor beta chains were read from a single sample in a study of Ad26.COV2.S vaccination and SARS-CoV-2 variants. Method: immunoSEQ multiplex PCR; TCRdb's copy keeps in-frame clones and lacks some. The sample holds roughly 400,000 clones, 92% seen once. The sequences come from peripheral blood, collected in a trial of Ad26.COV2.S vaccine versus placebo. The origin of the receptors is a person between 18 and 65 years old who received the Ad26.COV2.S COVID-19 vaccine or a placebo. CDR3s include the opening cysteine and the closing phenylalanine or tryptophan. D genes are given only for firm matches. Clone size is not always given. Where it is, it says once, few, many or a class for expanded clones.

V gene	CDR3 length	D gene	clone size	J gene	CDR3 protein	CDR3 DNA
TRBV7-9	17	TRBD1	once	TRBJ1-1	CASSYTPGGGMNTEAFF	TGTGCCAGCAGCTACACCCCAGGGGGGGGAATGAACACTGAAGCTTTCTTT
TRBV2	16	-	-	TRBJ1-2	CASSEARQPPNYGYTF	TGTGCCAGCAGTGAAGCGCGGCAGCCTCCTAACTATGGCTACACCTTC
TRBV4-3	14	-	-	TRBJ1-5	CASSQIISNQPQHF	TGCGCCAGCAGCCAAATCATTAGCAATCAGCCCCAGCATTTT
TRBV19	15	-	-	TRBJ1-1	CASSTNRQSNTEAFF	TGTGCCAGTAGTACAAATCGACAGTCGAACACTGAAGCTTTCTTT
TRBV10-3	13	-	-	TRBJ1-1	CAISDAAGTEAFF	TGTGCCATCAGTGACGCGGCAGGGACTGAAGCTTTCTTT
TRBV19	11	-	-	TRBJ1-4	CASSIGEKLFF	TGTGCCAGTAGTATAGGGGAAAAACTGTTTTTT
TRBV5-6	14	TRBD1	-	TRBJ1-1	CASSLNNRGPEAFF	TGTGCCAGCAGCCTCAATAACAGGGGGCCTGAAGCTTTCTTT
TRBV3-1/TRBV3-2	19	TRBD1	-	TRBJ1-6	CASSQADRGRGSYNSPLHF	TGTGCCAGCAGCCAGGCCGACAGGGGCCGAGGGTCCTATAATTCACCCCTCCACTTT
TRBV19	16	TRBD1	-	TRBJ1-5	CASSMSTGTGNQPQHF	TGTGCCAGTAGTATGTCGACAGGGACCGGCAATCAGCCCCAGCATTTT
TRBV18	15	-	-	TRBJ2-5	CASSPQGGNQETQYF	TGTGCCAGCTCACCCCAGGGTGGCAACCAAGAGACCCAGTACTTC
TRBV7-9	12	-	-	TRBJ1-1	CASSLMNTEAFF	TGTGCCAGCAGCTTGATGAACACTGAAGCTTTCTTT
TRBV7-2	17	-	-	TRBJ2-1	CASSLVPGKSSYNEQFF	TGTGCCAGCAGCTTAGTCCCAGGGAAGAGCTCCTACAATGAGCAGTTCTTC
TRBV13	16	-	few	TRBJ2-7	CASSFAINRSSYEQYF	TGTGCCAGCAGCTTCGCGATTAACAGGAGCTCCTACGAGCAGTACTTC
TRBV7-9	16	TRBD1	-	TRBJ1-4	CASSPPGQGTNEKLFF	TGTGCCAGCAGCCCCCCGGGACAGGGTACCAATGAAAAACTGTTTTTT
TRBV5-1	16	TRBD2	-	TRBJ2-1	CASRWTSGSSYNEQFF	TGCGCCAGCAGGTGGACTAGCGGGAGCTCCTACAATGAGCAGTTCTTC
TRBV3-1/TRBV3-2	14	-	-	TRBJ2-7	CASSPSPDGYEQYF	TGTGCCAGCAGCCCCTCCCCGGACGGTTACGAGCAGTACTTC
TRBV2	15	TRBD1	-	TRBJ2-7	CASRAGTGRPYEQYF	TGTGCCAGCAGGGCGGGGACAGGGCGGCCTTACGAGCAGTACTTC
TRBV5-6	15	-	few	TRBJ2-3	CASSFSRVSTDTQYF	TGTGCCAGCAGCTTTAGCCGGGTCAGCACAGATACGCAGTATTTT
TRBV7-2	14	-	-	TRBJ1-2	CASSLSSANYGYTF	TGTGCCAGCAGCCTATCGTCGGCTAACTATGGCTACACCTTC
TRBV7-9	16	-	-	TRBJ2-3	CASSQRGGLRFDTQYF	TGTGCCAGCAGCCAGCGAGGAGGATTACGGTTTGATACGCAGTATTTT
TRBV4-1	19	-	-	TRBJ2-2	CASSQVIHRTAPATGELFF	TGCGCCAGCAGCCAAGTAATCCATAGGACGGCCCCGGCCACCGGGGAGCTGTTTTTT
TRBV5-1	13	-	few	TRBJ2-2	CASSFGDTGELFF	TGCGCCAGCAGCTTTGGTGACACCGGGGAGCTGTTTTTT
TRBV7-8	16	-	-	TRBJ2-2	CASSRGGTPNTGELFF	TGTGCCAGCAGCCGAGGAGGGACACCGAACACCGGGGAGCTGTTTTTT
TRBV7-9	14	-	-	TRBJ2-1	CASGGRGHYNEQFF	TGTGCCAGCGGCGGCAGGGGACACTACAATGAGCAGTTCTTC
TRBV4-3	20	-	many	TRBJ1-5	CASSQDWGTGSVGSNQPQHF	TGCGCCAGCAGCCAAGATTGGGGAACAGGGAGCGTCGGTAGCAATCAGCCCCAGCATTTT
TRBV28	17	-	-	TRBJ1-4	CASRMFGLEATNEKLFF	TGTGCCAGCAGAATGTTCGGGTTGGAAGCAACTAATGAAAAACTGTTTTTT
TRBV5-6	13	-	-	TRBJ1-2	CASSLAVQYGYTF	TGTGCCAGCAGCTTAGCAGTTCAGTATGGCTACACCTTC
TRBV30	15	-	-	TRBJ1-1	CAWRSQWGVNTEAFF	TGTGCCTGGAGATCACAGTGGGGAGTGAACACTGAAGCTTTCTTT
TRBV27	14	-	-	TRBJ1-2	CASTRDPQGYGYTF	TGTGCCAGCACCCGGGACCCCCAAGGTTATGGCTACACCTTC